This T cell receptor beta chain was obtained from a study of blood T cell repertoires in COVID-19. About the research overall: Acute and convalescent COVID-19 samples came from the United States, Italy and Spain. T cells, B-cell-depleted T cells, or PBMCs supplied cDNA or gDNA.

As processed by the authors: Quantification of nucleated cells was approximated via reference gene primer amplification. Method: immunoSEQ multiplex PCR; TCRdb's copy keeps in-frame clones and lacks some. V and J calls plus clone size are reproduced from that table; the DNA served to infer D and trimming. The sample has fewer than 55,000 clones, approximately 91% seen once. CDR1 is SEHNR, CDR2 FQNEAQ, per germline (reference sequence). CDR3 length: 15 residues. V gave up 1 base and J gave up 8 bases, with 17 bases separating them. This clonotype was obtained from a man aged 45 to 65 with active COVID-19. Material for sequencing was peripheral blood. The chain is built from TRBV7-9 and TRBJ1-2; no reliable D call. CDR3 DNA: TGTGCCAGCAGCTTAGGCCGGACTGCGAGAATCGGCTACACCTTC. This encodes CASSLGRTARIGYTF. Together with reference TRBV7-9 and TRBJ1-2, the CDR3 gives the full variable domain: DTGVSQNPRHKITKRGQNVTFRCDPISEHNRLYWYRQTLGQGPEFLTYFQNEAQLEKSRLLSDRFSAERPKGSFSTLEIQRTEQGDSAMYLCASSLGRTARIGYTFGSGTRLTVV.